This is a list of T cell receptor beta chains from one sample in a study of post-analysis software for immune sequencing data. TCRdb re-called the PCR reads with MiXCR, one entry per CDR3 protein. The sample yields about 460,000 distinct CDR3 sequences, 45% seen once. Sequenced: blood. These receptors came from a girl under 18 with multiple sclerosis. Each CDR3 is given with its conserved first and last residue. Each record gives: J gene, D gene, V gene, clone size, CDR3 DNA, CDR3 protein. The D gene is left open where the match is weak. Rows may omit the clone size; those that give it use once, few, many or a size class.

TRBJ2-7,TRBD2,TRBV29-1,few,TGCAGCGTTGAGGTGGACGGGAGGATCTACGAGCAGTACTTC,CSVEVDGRIYEQYF
TRBJ2-1,TRBD2,TRBV27,-,TGTGCCAGCAGTTCACGAGCGGGAGTATTGGGCAATGAGCAGTTCTTC,CASSSRAGVLGNEQFF
TRBJ1-2,-,TRBV6-6,few,TGTGCCAGCCGGGGAACCTCTAACTATGGCTACACCTTC,CASRGTSNYGYTF
TRBJ1-2,TRBD1,TRBV7-3,-,TGTGCCAGCAGTCGAGGACAGGGGGCTCCCTTCTATGGCTACACCTTC,CASSRGQGAPFYGYTF
TRBJ2-1,-,TRBV20-1,-,TGCAGTGCTAGAGGGGCCTCTGGCAATGAGCAGTTCTTC,CSARGASGNEQFF
TRBJ2-5,-,TRBV7-2,-,TGTGCCAGCAGCTCCCCCGAGGGTGAGCAGTACTTC,CASSSPEGEQYF
TRBJ2-1,TRBD2,TRBV7-9,few,TGTGCCAGCAGCGAGACTAGCGGGAGGGGCGGTGAGCAGTTCTTC,CASSETSGRGGEQFF
TRBJ2-3,-,TRBV13,-,TGTGCCAGCAGCTTAGGCGGTAATGATGGCACAGATACGCAGTATTTT,CASSLGGNDGTDTQYF
TRBJ1-2,-,TRBV12-3/TRBV12-4,-,TGTGCCAGCAGCCCACTTGGCAGGGACTATGGCTACACCTTC,CASSPLGRDYGYTF
TRBJ2-3,TRBD2,TRBV12-3/TRBV12-4,-,TGTGCCAGCAGTCTAAGCGGGAGCCCCGATACGCAGTATTTT,CASSLSGSPDTQYF
TRBJ2-5,TRBD1,TRBV11-2,-,TGTGCCAGCAGCTTCAGGACAGGGAGTGATCAGACCCAGTACTTC,CASSFRTGSDQTQYF
TRBJ2-7,-,TRBV10-3,-,TGTGCCATCAGTGAGCCAGCGGTTACCTACGAGCAGTACTTC,CAISEPAVTYEQYF
TRBJ2-3,-,TRBV12-3/TRBV12-4,-,TGTGCCAGCAGTTCCCCCTTGGGACCAGGGTCGGGCGCAGATGCGCAGTATTTT,CASSSPLGPGSGADAQYF
TRBJ1-1,-,TRBV3-1,few,TGTGCCAGCAAAAGGGGGAACACTGAAGCTTTCTTT,CASKRGNTEAFF
TRBJ1-2,-,TRBV5-1,-,TGCGCCAGCAGCTTGGGGATATATGGCTACACCTTC,CASSLGIYGYTF
TRBJ2-5,-,TRBV7-8,-,TGTGCCAGCAGCTTAGGCCGGACACCGCCGGGGACCCAGTACTTC,CASSLGRTPPGTQYF
TRBJ2-3,-,TRBV24-1,few,TGTGCCACCAGTGATTCTGGGACCAGCACAGATACGCAGTATTTT,CATSDSGTSTDTQYF
TRBJ1-5,-,TRBV27,few,TGTGCCAGCAGTTTTTCAGGGGGCAATCAGCCCCAGCATTTT,CASSFSGGNQPQHF
TRBJ2-3,TRBD2,TRBV20-1,-,TGCAGTCCTGGACGGACTAGCGCAGATACGCAGTATTTT,CSPGRTSADTQYF
TRBJ2-5,-,TRBV12-3/TRBV12-4,-,TGTGCCAGCAGTATCGGGGTGAGGGAGACCCAGTACTTC,CASSIGVRETQYF
TRBJ2-4,TRBD1,TRBV10-3,-,TGTGCCATCAGTACAGGGGGCACCCTAGCCAAAAACATTCAGTACTTC,CAISTGGTLAKNIQYF
TRBJ2-3,-,TRBV5-1,once,TGCGCCAGCAGCTTGGCACCTACTAGCAGAAGCACAGATACGCAGTATTTT,CASSLAPTSRSTDTQYF
TRBJ1-2,-,TRBV15,few,TGTGCCACCAGCAGAGATCTAGCAGCACTTAACTATGGCTACACCTTC,CATSRDLAALNYGYTF
TRBJ1-5,-,TRBV20-1,few,TGCAGTGCTAGTCAGGGTGGGGGCAATCAGCCCCAGCATTTT,CSASQGGGNQPQHF
TRBJ2-7,TRBD1,TRBV29-1,-,TGCAGCGCGGGACAGGGGTATTACGAGCAGTACTTC,CSAGQGYYEQYF
TRBJ1-5,-,TRBV4-1,-,TGCGCCAGCAGCCAAGATGAGGAGGGATCCCAGCCCCAGCATTTT,CASSQDEEGSQPQHF
TRBJ2-4,-,TRBV20-1,few,TGCAGTGTGTATGTAGCCAAAAACATTCAGTACTTC,CSVYVAKNIQYF
TRBJ1-2,-,TRBV7-2,-,TGTGCCAGCAGCTTATCAGCAGGGACTAACTATGGCTACACCTTC,CASSLSAGTNYGYTF
TRBJ2-7,-,TRBV28,-,TGTGCCAGCAGTATAACACCTAAAGGGTCCTACGAGCAGTACTTC,CASSITPKGSYEQYF
TRBJ2-7,TRBD1,TRBV5-1,-,TGCGCCAGCAGCCAGGTTTACAGGGGCTCGAACGAGCAGTACTTC,CASSQVYRGSNEQYF
TRBJ2-1,-,TRBV29-1,-,TGCAGCGGTGATAGGTCAAACAATGAGCAGTTCTTC,CSGDRSNNEQFF
TRBJ2-7,TRBD1,TRBV29-1,few,TGCAGCGTTGAGGACAGGACCTCTTACGAGCAGTACTTC,CSVEDRTSYEQYF
TRBJ2-7,TRBD2,TRBV20-1,few,TGCAGTGCTGGGGGACTAGCGGGAGCGGGAGAGCAGTACTTC,CSAGGLAGAGEQYF
TRBJ2-1,TRBD2,TRBV24-1,few,TGTGCCACCAGTGATTGGGCTAGCGGGACGGTTGAGCAGTTCTTC,CATSDWASGTVEQFF
TRBJ2-7,-,TRBV10-3,-,TGTGCCATCAGTCCTAAACAGTCGGAGGGGGAGCAGTACTTC,CAISPKQSEGEQYF
TRBJ2-1,-,TRBV3-1,-,TGTGCCAGCAGCCAAGATCTGGACAACTACAATGAGCAGTTCTTC,CASSQDLDNYNEQFF
TRBJ2-7,-,TRBV5-1,few,TGCGCCAGCAGGATGGAGCTGTACTCCTACGAGCAGTACTTC,CASRMELYSYEQYF
TRBJ2-1,-,TRBV20-1,-,TGCAGTGCTAGAGATGGGACCCACGGGTACAATGAGCAGTTCTTC,CSARDGTHGYNEQFF
TRBJ2-1,-,TRBV20-1,-,TGCAGCGCTACCTATACGGGACCATCCTACAATGAGCAGTTCTTC,CSATYTGPSYNEQFF
TRBJ2-3,TRBD2,TRBV4-2,few,TGTGCCAGCAGCCAAGTTTGGACTAGCGGAACAGATACGCAGTATTTT,CASSQVWTSGTDTQYF
TRBJ1-1,-,TRBV5-1,-,TGCGCCAGCAGCTTGGCCCAAACAGGCGGTGAAGCTTTCTTT,CASSLAQTGGEAFF
TRBJ2-3,TRBD2,TRBV29-1,few,TGCAGCGCTAGCGGGAGTAACACAGATACGCAGTATTTT,CSASGSNTDTQYF
TRBJ2-1,-,TRBV7-8,-,TGTGCCAGCTCACGGGGGGAGGGGGATGAGCAGTTCTTC,CASSRGEGDEQFF
TRBJ1-1,-,TRBV14,-,TGTGCCAGCAGCCAAGAGACGTGGACTGAAGCTTTCTTT,CASSQETWTEAFF
TRBJ2-7,-,TRBV20-1,few,TGCAGTGCTCCCATGATGGGGGCTTCCTACGAGCAGTACTTC,CSAPMMGASYEQYF
TRBJ2-7,TRBD2,TRBV7-9,few,TGTGCCAGCAGCTTTCTAGCGGGAGGGGTCTACGAGCAGTACTTC,CASSFLAGGVYEQYF
TRBJ2-7,-,TRBV4-1,-,TGCGCCAGCAGCCAAGATTTCACTCTCTACGAGCAGTACTTC,CASSQDFTLYEQYF
TRBJ2-7,TRBD1,TRBV3-1,-,TGTGCCAGCAGCCAAGGGGGACAGTCCTACGAGCAGTACTTC,CASSQGGQSYEQYF
TRBJ1-1,-,TRBV3-1,-,TGTGCCAGCAGCCTCAAGATGAACACTGAAGCTTTCTTT,CASSLKMNTEAFF
TRBJ2-7,TRBD2,TRBV5-1,-,TGCGCCAGCGCTATCTCTAGCGGCCCCTACGAGCAGTACTTC,CASAISSGPYEQYF
TRBJ1-2,-,TRBV9,few,TGTGCCAGCAGCGTAGTGAGTTCTGGGCGCTACACCTTC,CASSVVSSGRYTF
TRBJ2-3,TRBD2,TRBV12-3/TRBV12-4,few,TGTGCCAGCAGTCCAGCGGGGGGGGATACGCAGTATTTT,CASSPAGGDTQYF
TRBJ1-2,-,TRBV7-6,-,TGTGCCAGCAGCCTAGGGGGTATTGGTGGCTACACCTTC,CASSLGGIGGYTF
TRBJ2-1,-,TRBV7-3,-,TGTGCCAGCAGCTTAACGAGGACTGGGTCCTACAATGAGCAGTTCTTC,CASSLTRTGSYNEQFF
TRBJ2-7,-,TRBV6-6,once,TGTGCCAGCAATTACTCGAGTGGAGACTCCTACGAGCAGTACTTC,CASNYSSGDSYEQYF
TRBJ2-1,TRBD1,TRBV12-3/TRBV12-4,few,TGTGCCAGCAGTTTTTCGCAGGGGGCGGGGAATGAGCAGTTCTTC,CASSFSQGAGNEQFF
TRBJ2-1,TRBD2,TRBV12-3/TRBV12-4,-,TGTGCCAGCAGCCTACCCACTAGCGGGAGGGGGTATGAGCAGTTCTTC,CASSLPTSGRGYEQFF
TRBJ2-5,TRBD2,TRBV20-1,-,TGCAGTGCGTCCGAAGCGGGAGATGAGACCCAGTACTTC,CSASEAGDETQYF